The 2 T cell receptor beta chains listed next were all sequenced from one sample in a study of cytomegalovirus exposure and HLA in healthy donors. PCR employed 60 Vbeta and 13 Jbeta primers. TCRdb keeps only in-frame clones here, not all; method: immunoSEQ multiplex PCR. This table lists roughly 69,000 clones. Source material: PBMCs. The receptors stem from a woman aged 25 to 45 in good health and CMV-seronegative.

The chain couples TRBV29-1 to TRBJ2-7, with D possibly being TRBD1 (6 bases). Germline V gene data show CDR1 as SQVTM and CDR2 as ANQGSEA. V dropped 6 bases and J dropped 0 bases, with 15 bases sitting between them. The CDR3 is made up of 14 amino acids. Here the CDR3 reads CSVGYRGGSYEQYF. The CDR3 coding sequence is TGCAGCGTCGGATACAGAGGGGGCTCCTACGAGCAGTACTTC.

V is TRBV18 and J is TRBJ2-5; D not resolved. CDR3 size: 12 residues. Germline CDR1 and CDR2: KGHSH and LQKENI. V shed 5 bases and J shed 5 bases, with 9 bases lying between them. For the CDR3, the DNA is TGTGCCAGCTCAACCCAGTCGGAGACCCAGTACTTC. Translated: CASSTQSETQYF.